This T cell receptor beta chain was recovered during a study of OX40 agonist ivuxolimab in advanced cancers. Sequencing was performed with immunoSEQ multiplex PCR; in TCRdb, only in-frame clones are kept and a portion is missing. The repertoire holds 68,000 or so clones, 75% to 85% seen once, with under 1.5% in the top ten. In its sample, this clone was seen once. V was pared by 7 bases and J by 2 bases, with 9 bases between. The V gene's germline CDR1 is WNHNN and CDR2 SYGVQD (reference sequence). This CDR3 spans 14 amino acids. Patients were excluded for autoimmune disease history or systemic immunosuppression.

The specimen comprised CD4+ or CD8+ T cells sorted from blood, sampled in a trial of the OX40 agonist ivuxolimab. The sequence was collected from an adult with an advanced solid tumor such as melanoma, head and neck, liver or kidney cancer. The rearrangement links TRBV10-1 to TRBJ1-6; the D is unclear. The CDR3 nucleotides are TGCGCCAGCATAGAGAAAACCTATAATTCACCCCTCCACTTT. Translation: CASIEKTYNSPLHF.